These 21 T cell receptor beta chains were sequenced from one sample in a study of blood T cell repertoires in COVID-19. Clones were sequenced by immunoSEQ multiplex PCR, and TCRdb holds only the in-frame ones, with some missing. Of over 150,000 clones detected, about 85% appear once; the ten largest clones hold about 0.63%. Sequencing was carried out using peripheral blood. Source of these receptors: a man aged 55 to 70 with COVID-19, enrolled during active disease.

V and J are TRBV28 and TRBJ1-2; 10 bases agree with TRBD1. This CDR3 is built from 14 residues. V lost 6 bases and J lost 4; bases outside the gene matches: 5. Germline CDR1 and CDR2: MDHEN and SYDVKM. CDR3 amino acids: CASRPGQGIYGYTF. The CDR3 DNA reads TGTGCCAGCAGGCCGGGACAGGGGATCTATGGCTACACCTTC.

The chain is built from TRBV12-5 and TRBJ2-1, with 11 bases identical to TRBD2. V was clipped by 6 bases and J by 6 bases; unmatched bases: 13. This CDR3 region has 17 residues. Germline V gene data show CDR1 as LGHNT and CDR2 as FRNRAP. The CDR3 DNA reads TGTGCTAGTGGCCCCGAAAAACTAGCGGGAGTGGCCAATGAGCAGTTCTTC. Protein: CASGPEKLAGVANEQFF. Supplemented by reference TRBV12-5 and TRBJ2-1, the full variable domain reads DARVTQTPRHKVTEMGQEVTMRCQPILGHNTVFWYRQTMMQGLELLAYFRNRAPLDDSGMPKDRFSAEMPDATLATLKIQPSEPRDSAVYFCASGPEKLAGVANEQFFGPGTRLTVL.

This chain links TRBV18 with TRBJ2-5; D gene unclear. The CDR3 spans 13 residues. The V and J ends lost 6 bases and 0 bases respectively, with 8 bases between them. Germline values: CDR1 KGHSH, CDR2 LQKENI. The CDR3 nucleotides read TGTGCCAGCTCTCCCCAGAACCAAGAGACCCAGTACTTC. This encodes CASSPQNQETQYF.

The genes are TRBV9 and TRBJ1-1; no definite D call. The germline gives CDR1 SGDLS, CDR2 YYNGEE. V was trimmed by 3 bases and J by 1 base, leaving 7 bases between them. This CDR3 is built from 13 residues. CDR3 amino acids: CASSANPNTEAFF. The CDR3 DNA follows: TGTGCCAGCAGCGCCAATCCGAACACTGAAGCTTTCTTT.

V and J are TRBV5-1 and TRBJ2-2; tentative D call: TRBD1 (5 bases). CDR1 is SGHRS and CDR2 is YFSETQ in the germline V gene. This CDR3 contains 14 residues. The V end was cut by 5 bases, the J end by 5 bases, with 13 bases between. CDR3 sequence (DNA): TGCGCCAGCAGTTCAACCCAGGGTACCGGGGAGCTGTTTTTT. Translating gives CASSSTQGTGELFF.

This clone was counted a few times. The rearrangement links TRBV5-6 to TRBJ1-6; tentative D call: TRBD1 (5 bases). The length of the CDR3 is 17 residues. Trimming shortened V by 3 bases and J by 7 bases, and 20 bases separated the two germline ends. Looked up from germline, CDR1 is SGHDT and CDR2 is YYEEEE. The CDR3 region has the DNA TGTGCCAGCAGCTCCTGGGCGGGGCCGACCGGGAATTCACCCCTCCACTTT. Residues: CASSSWAGPTGNSPLHF.

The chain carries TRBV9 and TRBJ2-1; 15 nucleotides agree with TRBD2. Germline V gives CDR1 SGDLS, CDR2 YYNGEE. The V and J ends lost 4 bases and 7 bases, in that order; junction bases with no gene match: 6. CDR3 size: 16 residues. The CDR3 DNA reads TGTGCCAGCAGCCCCAGAGGACTAGCGGGAGGGAATGAGCAGTTCTTC. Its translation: CASSPRGLAGGNEQFF.

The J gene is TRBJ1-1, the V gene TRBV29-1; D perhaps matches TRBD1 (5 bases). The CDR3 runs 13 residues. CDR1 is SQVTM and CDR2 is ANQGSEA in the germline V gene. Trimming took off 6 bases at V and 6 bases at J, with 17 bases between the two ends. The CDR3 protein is CSVGLTGGSEAFF. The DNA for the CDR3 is TGCAGCGTCGGGCTAACAGGAGGGTCTGAAGCTTTCTTT.

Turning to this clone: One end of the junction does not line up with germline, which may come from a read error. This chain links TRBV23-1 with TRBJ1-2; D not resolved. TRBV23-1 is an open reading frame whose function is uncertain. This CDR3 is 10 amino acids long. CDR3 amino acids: CADVRDLSEF. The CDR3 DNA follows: TGCGCCGATGTCAGAGATCTTTCGGAGTTC.

The CDR3 is CASRGQLLNTEAFF. As DNA, the CDR3 is TGTGCCAGTAGGGGACAGCTGTTGAACACTGAAGCTTTCTTT. V usage is TRBV19 and J usage is TRBJ1-1; 7 bases line up with TRBD1. The junction had 4 bases not matched to a gene; V was cut back by 6 bases and J by 0 bases. CDR3 length: 14 residues. CDR1 is LNHDA, CDR2 SQIVND, per germline (reference sequence).

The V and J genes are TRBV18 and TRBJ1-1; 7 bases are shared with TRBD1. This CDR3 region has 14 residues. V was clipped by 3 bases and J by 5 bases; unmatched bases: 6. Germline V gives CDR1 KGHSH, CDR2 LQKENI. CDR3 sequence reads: CASSPGQLVTEAFF. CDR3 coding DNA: TGTGCCAGCTCACCGGGACAGCTAGTTACTGAAGCTTTCTTT.

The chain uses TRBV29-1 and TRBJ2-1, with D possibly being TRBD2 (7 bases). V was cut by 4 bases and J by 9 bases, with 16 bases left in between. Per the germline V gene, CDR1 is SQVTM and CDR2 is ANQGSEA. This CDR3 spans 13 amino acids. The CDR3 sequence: CSVGPRGAPEQFF. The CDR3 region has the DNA TGCAGCGTTGGTCCTCGGGGGGCCCCTGAGCAGTTCTTC.

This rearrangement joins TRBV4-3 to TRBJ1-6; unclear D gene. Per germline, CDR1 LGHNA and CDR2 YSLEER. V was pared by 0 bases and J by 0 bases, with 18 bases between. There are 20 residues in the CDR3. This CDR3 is CASSQDILGRMSSYNSPLHF. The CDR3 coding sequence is TGCGCCAGCAGCCAAGATATTTTAGGGAGGATGAGCTCCTATAATTCACCCCTCCACTTT.

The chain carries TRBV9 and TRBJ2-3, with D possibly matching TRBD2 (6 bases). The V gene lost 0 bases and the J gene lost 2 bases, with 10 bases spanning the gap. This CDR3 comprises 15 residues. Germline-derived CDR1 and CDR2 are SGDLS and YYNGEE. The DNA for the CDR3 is TGTGCCAGCAGCGTAGTTGCGGGGTTCACAGATACGCAGTATTTT. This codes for CASSVVAGFTDTQYF.

The CDR3 region is CAISEALGGGGAYNEQFF. CDR3 coding DNA: TGTGCCATCAGTGAAGCTCTCGGCGGCGGGGGGGCTTACAATGAGCAGTTCTTC. The chain links TRBV10-3 to TRBJ2-1; 9 nucleotides align to TRBD2. CDR1 and CDR2 from the germline V gene are ENHRY and SYGVKD. The CDR3 loop spans 18 amino acids. The V and J ends lost 3 bases and 4 bases, in that order; junction bases with no gene match: 13.

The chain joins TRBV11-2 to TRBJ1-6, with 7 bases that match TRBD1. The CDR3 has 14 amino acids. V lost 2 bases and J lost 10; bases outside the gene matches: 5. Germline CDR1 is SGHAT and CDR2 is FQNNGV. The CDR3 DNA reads TGTGCCAGCAGCTTACCCACAGGGGCCTCACCCCTCCACTTT. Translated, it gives CASSLPTGASPLHF.

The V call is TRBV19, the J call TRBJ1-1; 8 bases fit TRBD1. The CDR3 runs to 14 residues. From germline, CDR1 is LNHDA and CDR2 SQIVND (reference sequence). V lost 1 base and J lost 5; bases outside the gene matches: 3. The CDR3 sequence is CASSIGGTGTEAFF. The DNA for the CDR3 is TGTGCCAGTAGTATAGGCGGGACAGGAACTGAAGCTTTCTTT.

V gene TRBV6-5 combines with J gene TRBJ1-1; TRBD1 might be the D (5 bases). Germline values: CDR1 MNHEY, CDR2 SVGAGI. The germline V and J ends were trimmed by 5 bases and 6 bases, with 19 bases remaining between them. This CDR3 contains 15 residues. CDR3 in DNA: TGTGCCAGCAGTCAGATTCAGGGATTAGTCGCTGAAGCTTTCTTT. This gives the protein CASSQIQGLVAEAFF.

For the CDR3, the DNA is TGTGCCAGCAGGGAGTTAGGCGGGGTGACAGATACGCAGTATTTT. Translating gives CASRELGGVTDTQYF. J is TRBJ2-3 and V is TRBV2, with D possibly matching TRBD2 (6 bases). The V end was cut by 6 bases, the J end by 3 bases, with 16 bases between. Germline V gene data show CDR1 as SNHLY and CDR2 as FYNNEI. CDR3 length: 15 amino acids.

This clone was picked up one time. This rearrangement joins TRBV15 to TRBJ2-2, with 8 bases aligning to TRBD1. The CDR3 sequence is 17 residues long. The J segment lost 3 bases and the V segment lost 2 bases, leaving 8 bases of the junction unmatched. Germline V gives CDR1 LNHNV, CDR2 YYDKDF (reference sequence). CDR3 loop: CATSRRQGALHTGELFF. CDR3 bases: TGTGCCACCAGCAGACGGCAGGGGGCCCTACACACCGGGGAGCTGTTTTTT.

The CDR3 DNA follows: TGTGCCAGCAGTTTAAATACAGGGGGCAATCAGCCCCAGCATTTT. It translates to CASSLNTGGNQPQHF. The chain employs TRBV28 and TRBJ1-5, with TRBD1 identical over 7 bases. Germline CDR1 and CDR2: MDHEN and SYDVKM. This CDR3 is 15 amino acids long. The V and J ends lost 2 bases and 2 bases, in that order; junction bases with no gene match: 3.